Each of the 14 T cell receptor beta chains below was sequenced from the same sample in a study of patients and donors after allogeneic stem cell transplantation. One entry per CDR3 protein, called by TCRdb with MiXCR from the RT-PCR reads. This sample has some 880,000 distinct CDR3 sequences, with about a sixth found just once. The specimen sequenced was blood, either unsorted or a sorted T cell fraction (not recorded which). These receptor sequences come from a human donor who was either an allogeneic HSCT recipient or a stem cell or donor lymphocyte infusion donor (not recorded which). It is not recorded whose cells these are; they may come from a transplant donor.

This clonotype was picked up many times. The rearrangement joins TRBV12-3 or TRBV12-4 to TRBJ2-2; 7 positions agree with TRBD1. The CDR3 is made up of 14 amino acids. V lost 7 bases to trimming and J lost 5 bases; unmatched junction nucleotides: 7. For the CDR3, the DNA is TGTGCCAGCAATGCGGACAGGAGGACCGGGGAGCTGTTTTTT. Protein product: CASNADRRTGELFF.

The chain joins TRBV6-2 or TRBV6-3 to TRBJ2-4; unclear D gene. The CDR3 is 15 amino acids. V was trimmed by 6 bases and J by 6 bases, leaving 18 bases between them. Germline V gene sequence: CDR1 MNHEY, CDR2 SVGEGT. The CDR3 region is CASRSGRVGINIQYF. The CDR3 DNA is TGTGCCAGCAGGTCCGGCCGGGTGGGGATAAACATTCAGTACTTC.

The chain employs TRBV5-1 and TRBJ1-3; D not certain. The CDR3 runs to 15 residues. Deletions cut 0 bases from V and 5 bases from J, with 12 bases between. CDR1 SGHRS and CDR2 YFSETQ come from the germline V gene. The chain's CDR3 is CASSLDIGGRNTIYF. CDR3 DNA sequence: TGCGCCAGCAGCTTGGATATCGGCGGTAGAAACACCATATATTTT.

The CDR3 DNA reads TGTGCCAGCAGTGCCGGAGGGGCGCGCAATCAGCCCCAGCATTTT. Translated, it gives CASSAGGARNQPQHF. This chain connects TRBV25-1 to TRBJ1-5; possibly TRBD1 for D (5 bases). Deletions cut 4 bases from V and 2 bases from J, with 12 bases between. Germline CDR1 reads MGHDK; CDR2 reads SYGVNS. The CDR3 sequence is 15 residues long.

This clonotype turned up a few times. The gene calls are TRBV6-5 and TRBJ2-2, with TRBD2 matching over 10 bases. The CDR3 has 18 residues. J gave up 3 bases and V 2 bases, and 9 bases lay outside the gene matches. Germline-derived CDR1 and CDR2 are MNHEY and SVGAGI. This chain's CDR3 is CASSYLALAGVYTGELFF. The DNA of the CDR3 is TGTGCCAGCAGTTACCTAGCGCTAGCGGGAGTGTACACCGGGGAGCTGTTTTTT.

The chain joins TRBV3-1 to TRBJ1-2, with a weak D call TRBD1 (5 bases). The CDR3 runs 14 residues. V lost 7 bases and J lost 4, with 16 bases in between. CDR1 and CDR2 (germline): LGHDT, YNNKEL (reference sequence). The CDR3 nucleotides are TGTGCCAGCACTTTCGATAGGGGCGCCTATGGCTACACCTTC. This encodes CASTFDRGAYGYTF.

This chain uses TRBV20-1 with TRBJ2-7; D is unclear. Trimming cost V 6 bases and J 3 bases, with 12 bases left between them. CDR3 size: 12 residues. CDR1 and CDR2 from the germline V gene are DFQATT and SNEGSKA (reference sequence). The CDR3 bases are TGCAGTGCCACCCCTCCGGTCTACGAGCAGTACTTC. The encoded protein is CSATPPVYEQYF.

This clonotype was counted between two and nine times. The gene calls are TRBV29-1 and TRBJ2-1, with TRBD1 as a possible D gene (8 bases). Germline CDR1 is SQVTM and CDR2 is ANQGSEA. This CDR3 region has 14 residues. Between the trimmed V and J ends, which lost 5 bases and 5 bases, there was a span of 16 bases. CDR3 DNA sequence: TGCAGCGTTTCTGGACAGGGAGGGCACAATGAGCAGTTCTTC. Translated: CSVSGQGGHNEQFF.

This rearrangement joins TRBV27 to TRBJ1-2, with TRBD1 as a possible D gene (5 bases). V lost 6 bases and J 4 bases, leaving 12 bases between the germline ends. This CDR3 region has 13 residues. In germline, CDR1 is MNHEY, CDR2 SMNVEV (reference sequence). The CDR3 region has the DNA TGTGCCAGCAGGATGGGGCAGAGCTATGGCTACACCTTC. Its protein product is CASRMGQSYGYTF.

The chain has TRBV25-1 and TRBJ1-5; D might be TRBD1 (5 bases). Trimming left V 8 bases short and J 0 bases short, with 17 bases between. The CDR3 sequence is 16 residues long. CDR1 and CDR2 from the germline V gene are MGHDK and SYGVNS. CDR3: CASSDSSFYSNQPQHF. CDR3 sequence (DNA): TGTGCCAGCTCCGACAGCAGCTTCTATAGCAATCAGCCCCAGCATTTT.

This clonotype was seen a few times. The V gene is TRBV29-1, the J gene TRBJ1-2; TRBD1 aligns across 8 bases. Germline CDR1 reads SQVTM; CDR2 reads ANQGSEA. The CDR3 spans 12 residues. V was clipped by 6 bases and J by 8 bases; unmatched bases: 8. CDR3 loop: CSVGDRGGGYTF. CDR3 coding DNA: TGCAGCGTGGGTGACAGGGGCGGCGGCTACACCTTC.

V gene TRBV10-3 combines with J gene TRBJ1-1, with D possibly matching TRBD1 (6 bases). Germline CDR1 ENHRY, CDR2 SYGVKD. The CDR3 sequence is 13 residues long. V shed 5 bases and J shed 11 bases, with 18 bases lying between them. The DNA for the CDR3 is TGTGCCATCAGTAGTTGGCTTGGGACAAGGGCTTTCTTT. It yields the protein CAISSWLGTRAFF.

The chain employs TRBV24-1 and TRBJ2-1, with a possible D match to TRBD2 (6 bases). The germline V gene encodes CDR1 KGHDR and CDR2 SFDVKD. This CDR3 is 15 amino acids long. Trimming cost V 9 bases and J 6 bases, with 20 bases left between them. This CDR3 reads CATGGIEGPFNEQFF. CDR3 DNA: TGTGCCACCGGGGGGATTGAGGGCCCCTTCAATGAGCAGTTCTTC.

This chain connects TRBV7-2 to TRBJ1-2; D perhaps matches TRBD1 (5 bases). Trimming took off 1 base at V and 4 bases at J, with 16 bases between the two ends. The germline V gene encodes CDR1 SGHTA and CDR2 FQGNSA. CDR3 length: 16 amino acids. The CDR3 DNA reads TGTGCCAGCAGCTTAGTTGTTCTCCGGGACGGCTATGGCTACACCTTC. It yields the protein CASSLVVLRDGYGYTF.